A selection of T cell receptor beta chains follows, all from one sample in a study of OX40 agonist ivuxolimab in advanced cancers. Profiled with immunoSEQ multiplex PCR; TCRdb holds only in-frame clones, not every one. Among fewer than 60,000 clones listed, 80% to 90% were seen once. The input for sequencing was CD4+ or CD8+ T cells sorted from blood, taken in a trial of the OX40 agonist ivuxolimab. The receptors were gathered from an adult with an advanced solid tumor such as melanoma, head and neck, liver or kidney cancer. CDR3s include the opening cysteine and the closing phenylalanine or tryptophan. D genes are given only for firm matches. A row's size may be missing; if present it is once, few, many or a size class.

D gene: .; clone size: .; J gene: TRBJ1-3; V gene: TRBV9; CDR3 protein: CASSVQGSPGNTIYF; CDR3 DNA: TGTGCCAGCAGTGTACAGGGCAGTCCAGGAAACACCATATATTTT
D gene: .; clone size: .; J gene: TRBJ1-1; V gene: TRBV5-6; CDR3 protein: CASSLGYGGANTEAFF; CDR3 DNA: TGTGCCAGCAGCTTGGGCTACGGAGGGGCGAACACTGAAGCTTTCTTT
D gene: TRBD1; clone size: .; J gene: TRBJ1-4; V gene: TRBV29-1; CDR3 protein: CSVGWDRNEKLFF; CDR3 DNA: TGCAGCGTTGGCTGGGACAGGAATGAAAAACTGTTTTTT
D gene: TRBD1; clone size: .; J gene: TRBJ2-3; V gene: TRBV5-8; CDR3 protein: CASSKGQGLGTDTQYF; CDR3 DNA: TGTGCCAGCAGCAAGGGACAGGGGTTGGGCACAGATACGCAGTATTTT
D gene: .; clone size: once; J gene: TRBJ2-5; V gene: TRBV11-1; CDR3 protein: CASSSPSGQETQYF; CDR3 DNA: TGTGCCAGCAGCTCCCCGTCGGGACAAGAGACCCAGTACTTC
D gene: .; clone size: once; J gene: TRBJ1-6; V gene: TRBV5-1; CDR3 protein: CASSLYGGGGSPLHF; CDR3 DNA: TGCGCCAGCAGCTTGTACGGGGGCGGGGGTTCACCCCTCCACTTT
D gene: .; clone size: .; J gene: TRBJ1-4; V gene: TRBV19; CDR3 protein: CASSPQLETNEKLFF; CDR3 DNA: TGTGCCAGTAGTCCCCAGTTAGAAACTAATGAAAAACTGTTTTTT
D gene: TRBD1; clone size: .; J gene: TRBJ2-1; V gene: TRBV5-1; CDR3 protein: CASRTGQGEYNEQFF; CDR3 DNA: TGCGCCAGTCGGACGGGACAGGGGGAGTACAATGAGCAGTTCTTC
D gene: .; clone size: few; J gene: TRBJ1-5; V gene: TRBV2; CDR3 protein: CASSPTTGTISQPQHF; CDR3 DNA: TGTGCCAGCAGTCCGACTACCGGGACGATTTCTCAGCCCCAGCATTTT
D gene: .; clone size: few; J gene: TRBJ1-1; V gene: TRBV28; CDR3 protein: CASRLEASGLTEAFF; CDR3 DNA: TGTGCCAGCAGGCTTGAAGCCTCCGGCCTAACTGAAGCTTTCTTT
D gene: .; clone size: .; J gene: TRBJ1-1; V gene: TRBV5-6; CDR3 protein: CASSFVGMRGTEAFF; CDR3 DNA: TGTGCCAGCAGCTTCGTGGGTATGCGCGGCACTGAAGCTTTCTTT
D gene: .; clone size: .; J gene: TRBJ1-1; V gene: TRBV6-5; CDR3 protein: CASKGYDTEAFF; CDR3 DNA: TGTGCCAGCAAGGGATATGACACTGAAGCTTTCTTT
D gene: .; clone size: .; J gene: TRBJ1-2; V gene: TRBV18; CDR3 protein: CASSPGSGNYGYTF; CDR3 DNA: TGTGCCAGCTCACCAGGAAGCGGAAACTATGGCTACACCTTC
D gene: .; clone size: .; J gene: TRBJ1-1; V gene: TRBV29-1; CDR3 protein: CSVESHGATEAFF; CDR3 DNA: TGCAGCGTTGAATCCCACGGTGCCACTGAAGCTTTCTTT
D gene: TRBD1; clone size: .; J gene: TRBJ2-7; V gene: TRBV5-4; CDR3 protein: CASSFPFPGTGTPEQYF; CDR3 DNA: TGTGCCAGCAGCTTTCCGTTTCCGGGGACAGGGACCCCCGAGCAGTACTTC
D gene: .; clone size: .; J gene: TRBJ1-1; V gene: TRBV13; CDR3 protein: CASTLSDRFLPYTEAFF; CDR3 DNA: TGTGCCAGCACCTTATCGGACAGATTCCTTCCTTACACTGAAGCTTTCTTT